This is a list of T cell receptor beta chains from one sample in a study of T cell responses to AZD1222 COVID-19 vaccine. Assay: immunoSEQ multiplex PCR; the TCRdb copy retains only in-frame clones and omits some. The data hold about 160,000 clones, with around 93% observed a single time. The sample was peripheral blood, taken on day 0 of AZD1222 vaccination. Receptor source: an adult in good health. The CDR3 runs from the conserved cysteine through the conserved F or W. D genes are given only for firm matches. Clone size is stated in some rows and not others, as once, few, many or a class when expanded.

cdr3_length j_call v_call d_call clone_size cdr3_nt cdr3_aa
17 TRBJ2-7 TRBV23-1 . . TGCGCCAGCAGTCAATCTCCAAGGACAGTACTTACCTACGAGCAGTACTTC CASSQSPRTVLTYEQYF
17 TRBJ1-3 TRBV6-1 . . TGTGCCAGCAGTGGCCCCATCGAGGACATCTCTGGAAACACCATATATTTT CASSGPIEDISGNTIYF
11 TRBJ1-3 TRBV19 . . TGTGCCAGTATCGGTGGAAACACCATATATTTT CASIGGNTIYF
13 TRBJ1-2 TRBV11-3 TRBD1 . TGTGCCAGCAGTTCACAGGGGGCAGTTGGCTACACCTTC CASSSQGAVGYTF
17 TRBJ2-7 TRBV2 . . TGTGCCAGCAGTGAAGCGCTTCATAGGGGACTGCTCTACGAGCAGTACTTC CASSEALHRGLLYEQYF
14 TRBJ2-7 TRBV7-2 TRBD1 . TGTGCCAGCAGCTTACTAAACAGGGGCTACGAGCAGTACTTC CASSLLNRGYEQYF
16 TRBJ2-7 TRBV7-2 TRBD2 once TGTGCCAGCAGCTTAGCGCTAGCGGGAGTAAGGTACGAGCAGTACTTC CASSLALAGVRYEQYF
14 TRBJ2-1 TRBV11-2 . once TGTGCCAGCAACCCGGGTGTAACCTACAATGAGCAGTTCTTC CASNPGVTYNEQFF
17 TRBJ2-5 TRBV7-9 TRBD2 once TGTGCCAGCAGCCCCGCTATAGCGGGAGAGGGCCAAGAGACCCAGTACTTC CASSPAIAGEGQETQYF
18 TRBJ2-7 TRBV7-9 TRBD2 . TGTGCCAGCAGCTTAGAGATAGGGACTAGCGGCAACTCCTACGAGCAGTACTTC CASSLEIGTSGNSYEQYF
16 TRBJ1-2 TRBV29-1 TRBD1 . TGCAGCGTTAGTGGACAGGGAGGGGGGAACGGCTATGGCTACACCTTC CSVSGQGGGNGYGYTF
13 TRBJ2-7 TRBV6-2/TRBV6-3 . . TGTGCCAGCAGTTGGGTAAACGGCTACGAGCAGTACTTC CASSWVNGYEQYF
13 TRBJ2-7 TRBV30 TRBD2 few TGTGCCTGGAGTGGGGGAGGGGATTACGAGCAGTACTTC CAWSGGGDYEQYF
15 TRBJ1-6 TRBV3-1/TRBV3-2 . . TGTGCCAGCAGCCAAGACAGCAGCAATAATTCACCCCTCCACTTT CASSQDSSNNSPLHF
14 TRBJ2-1 TRBV10-3 TRBD2 . TGTGCCATCAAATCACCCGGGAGGGGTATTGAGCAGTTCTTC CAIKSPGRGIEQFF
15 TRBJ2-2 TRBV14 TRBD2 . TGTGCCAGCAGCCAAGAAAGGAGCGGGACTGGGGAGCTGTTTTTT CASSQERSGTGELFF
14 TRBJ1-5 TRBV5-1 TRBD1 . TGCGCCAGCAGCCCCGGACAGGGTGCTCAGCCCCAGCATTTT CASSPGQGAQPQHF
16 TRBJ1-3 TRBV2 . . TGTGCCAGCAGTGACTCCCGCGGGAACTCTGGAAACACCATATATTTT CASSDSRGNSGNTIYF
14 TRBJ2-3 TRBV28 TRBD2 . TGTGCCAGCAGTTTAATCGGCGGGAGAGATACGCAGTATTTT CASSLIGGRDTQYF
12 TRBJ2-1 TRBV11-2 . . TGTGCCAGCAGCTCATATTACAATGAGCAGTTCTTC CASSSYYNEQFF
16 TRBJ1-3 TRBV7-2 . . TGTGCCAGCAGCTCGGTAGGCAGGAGCTCTGGAAACACCATATATTTT CASSSVGRSSGNTIYF
17 TRBJ2-4 TRBV28 TRBD2 . TGTGCCAGCAGTTTAACCGGGACTAGGATCGCCAAAAACATTCAGTACTTC CASSLTGTRIAKNIQYF
14 TRBJ2-4 TRBV7-2 TRBD2 . TGTGCCAGCAGCTTAGGTAGCGGGGGACGGATTCAGTACTTC CASSLGSGGRIQYF
16 TRBJ1-6 TRBV21-1 . . TGTGCCAGCAGCAAGAAGACCAAAATGGCTAGTTCACCCCTCCACTTT CASSKKTKMASSPLHF
14 TRBJ2-7 TRBV4-1 . . TGCGCCAGCAGCGACGGGAGTCTCCTCGGGGAGCAGTACTTC CASSDGSLLGEQYF
15 TRBJ2-1 TRBV7-6 . . TGTGCCAGCAGCTTGGGGACAGGATCAGCGGGGGAGCAGTTCTTC CASSLGTGSAGEQFF
15 TRBJ2-1 TRBV27 TRBD2 . TGTGCCACCTTTCCCGGGACTAGCGGGAGTGGTGAGCAGTTCTTC CATFPGTSGSGEQFF
14 TRBJ2-3 TRBV27 . . TGTGCCAGCAGTTTACTAGACCCCACAGATACGCAGTATTTT CASSLLDPTDTQYF
16 TRBJ2-1 TRBV7-2 TRBD2 . TGTGCCAGCAGCTCGCTAGCGGGAGGGACCTACAATGAGCAGTTCTTC CASSSLAGGTYNEQFF
18 TRBJ1-1 TRBV7-6 . . TGTGCCAGCAGCCCGACCCCGGCAAGGGGGTCTTTACGCACTGAAGCTTTCTTT CASSPTPARGSLRTEAFF
12 TRBJ2-7 TRBV7-9 TRBD2 . TGTGCCAGCAGTAGCGGGAGAACCGAGCAGTACTTC CASSSGRTEQYF
13 TRBJ1-1 TRBV3-1/TRBV3-2 . once TGTGCCAGCAGCCAAGTTGCGGGCAGGGAAGCTTTCTTT CASSQVAGREAFF
17 TRBJ2-1 TRBV5-4 . . TGTGCCAGCAGCCGGGTACCAATGGGGGGTACCTACAATGAGCAGTTCTTC CASSRVPMGGTYNEQFF
12 TRBJ1-2 TRBV7-2 TRBD1 . TGTGCCAGCAGCTCTTTAGGGGGCGGCTACACCTTC CASSSLGGGYTF
13 TRBJ1-2 TRBV19 . . TGTGCCAGTAGTAAAGAACAGGCTTATGGCTACACCTTC CASSKEQAYGYTF
15 TRBJ2-3 TRBV30 . once TGTGCCTGGAGTGTACCGGCGGAGGGGGTAGATACGCAGTATTTT CAWSVPAEGVDTQYF
13 TRBJ1-1 TRBV30 TRBD1 . TGTGCCTGGAGTGTTACAGGGGAGACTGAAGCTTTCTTT CAWSVTGETEAFF
21 TRBJ2-3 TRBV9 TRBD2 . TGTGCCAGCAGCCCCCGCTTTGCCGTTGGACTAGCGGGAGCAGACACAGATACGCAGTATTTT CASSPRFAVGLAGADTDTQYF
13 TRBJ2-7 TRBV28 . . TGTGCCAGCAGTTTTTTGGACCTTTGGGAGCAGTACTTC CASSFLDLWEQYF
13 TRBJ1-2 TRBV5-8 . . TGTGCCAGCAGCGCTTCAAGAAAAAATGGCTACACCTTC CASSASRKNGYTF
13 TRBJ2-1 TRBV5-1 . . TGCGCCAGTATGGAGGTGGGTTACAATGAGCAGTTCTTC CASMEVGYNEQFF
17 TRBJ1-5 TRBV6-6 . once TGTGCCAGCAGTCCCTATGGGACCCCGGGCCACAATCAGCCCCAGCATTTT CASSPYGTPGHNQPQHF
15 TRBJ1-6 TRBV19 TRBD1 few TGTGCCAGTAGTACCAGGGACAGGACAAATTCACCCCTCCACTTT CASSTRDRTNSPLHF
16 TRBJ2-7 TRBV4-2 TRBD2 . TGTGCCAGCAGCCAAGATTCCCTAGCGGGGAACTACGAGCAGTACTTC CASSQDSLAGNYEQYF
15 TRBJ2-3 TRBV12-5 . . TGTGCTAGTGGTTTGCCGTACAGGGGCACAGATACGCAGTATTTT CASGLPYRGTDTQYF
15 TRBJ2-7 TRBV18 . . TGTGCCAGCTCATCATTGACAGGTGTTTCGGCCGAGCAGTACTTC CASSSLTGVSAEQYF
15 TRBJ2-2 TRBV5-8 . . TGTGCCAGCAGCTTGTACAGCGCGAACACCGGGGAGCTGTTTTTT CASSLYSANTGELFF
14 TRBJ1-1 TRBV24-1 TRBD1 . TGTGCCACCAGACAAGGGACAGTGAACACTGAAGCTTTCTTT CATRQGTVNTEAFF
11 TRBJ2-7 TRBV29-1 . . TGCAGCGCTGCCTGGGGGCCGCAGCAGTACTTC CSAAWGPQQYF
10 TRBJ2-1 TRBV29-1 . . TGCAGCGTTGACGGGGATGAGCAGTTCTTC CSVDGDEQFF
15 TRBJ2-7 TRBV5-1 . . TGCGCCAGCAGCAGTGGGGGAACAGGCTCCTACGAGCAGTACTTC CASSSGGTGSYEQYF
12 TRBJ1-1 TRBV5-1 TRBD1 . TGCGCCAGCAGACTTGACAGGGGTGAAGCTTTCTTT CASRLDRGEAFF
15 TRBJ2-1 TRBV5-1 . once TGCGCCAGCAGCCAGGGGACGTCTGAGGGGAATGAGCAGTTCTTC CASSQGTSEGNEQFF
14 TRBJ2-1 TRBV28 TRBD1 . TGTGCCAGCAGTTTACACAGGGGACCCAATGAGCAGTTCTTC CASSLHRGPNEQFF
14 TRBJ2-2 TRBV15 . . TGTGCCACCAGCAGTAACGGGATCACCGGGGAGCTGTTTTTT CATSSNGITGELFF
13 TRBJ2-1 TRBV29-1 . . TGCAGCGTTGCGGGGGAAGCCTACAATGAGCAGTTCTTC CSVAGEAYNEQFF
15 TRBJ1-1 TRBV6-6 . . TGTGCCAGCAGTTACGGATCAGGGTTAGTCGCTGAAGCTTTCTTT CASSYGSGLVAEAFF
15 TRBJ2-7 TRBV6-2/TRBV6-3 . . TGTGCCAGCAGCCCCCCCGGGGGAGGCCCTTACGAGCAGTACTTC CASSPPGGGPYEQYF
14 TRBJ1-2 TRBV7-9 . . TGTGCCAGCAGCTTAACTGGACAAATCTATGGCTACACCTTC CASSLTGQIYGYTF